Detailed here is one T cell receptor beta chain. Its antigen has not been determined. No much larger clone is present one base from it, and per-base qualities are unavailable. The source of the sample is a study of shared clonotypes between healthy human individuals (dated by TCRdb to 2019 to 2021). General notes on the study: A few men and a couple of women, aged 18 to 49 years, made up the cohort. Leukapheresis yielded between about 0.9 and 10 billion PBMCs per donor. To increase sequencing depth and limit assay-specific biases, TCR repertoire library preparation and sequencing were carried out by different laboratories using diverse techniques. The study deeply sequenced blood TCR repertoires of about five healthy adults to estimate repertoire size and the extent of clonotype sharing between individuals.

The cysteine opens and the phenylalanine closes a CDR3 of 14 amino acids. The kept DNA is CDR3 alone, 42 bases in frame from the first base. The trim is 3 bases for V and 7 bases for J, with a gap of 13 bases between the germline ends. The germline V gene gives CDR1 as MRHNA and CDR2 as SNTAGT. Healthy HIV-negative adults with no recently reported acute infections or vaccinations were included as donors. Only Caucasian adults living in Nashville, Tennessee, USA were represented among the donors. In the unsorted samples, some 100 million PBMCs were counted, and genomic DNA was extracted using the QIAamp DNA Blood Mini kit. After blood collection by leukapheresis, PBMCs were isolated using Ficoll-Histopaque density gradient centrifugation and then cryopreserved in the vapor phase of liquid nitrogen. What the study reported, not specific to this receptor: Pairwise subsampling led to the expectation that sequencing depth would affect the degree of clonotype sharing among donors. Only blood was sampled, and tissue TCR repertoires likely differ from those in blood. Because the study included only a small number of donors, the genetic and exposure-history diversity represented was limited.

TCR CDR3 regions were amplified from genomic DNA by multiplex PCR using the deep immunoSEQ assay. Extracted genomic DNA from each cell subset was spread evenly across all wells of several immunoSEQ 96-well plates, with each plate serving as a replicate. For unsorted PBMC, each replicate PCR was loaded with around 300 ng genomic DNA, equivalent to tens of thousands of T cell genomes. Unsorted PBMC genomic DNA was sequenced across ten immunoSEQ deep assay plates. The purified libraries were quantified using a Qubit 3.0 fluorometer, sized with a Bioanalyzer 2100, and then quantified again using the KAPA Library Quantification kit. Every immunoSEQ 96-well plate was sequenced on a dedicated single-read 150-cycle Illumina NextSeq 550 flow cell. The paper's data handling went like this. Because only junctional sequences without quality scores were contained in the immunoSEQ output, filtering matching that applied to full-length reads could not be performed. To assign V/J genes and CDR3, sequences were annotated against IMGT germline references using PyIR, a Python wrapper for IgBLAST v1.9. Reads were filtered out if the reads had weak V/J assignments (E-value above 1e-6), no CDR3, stop codons, out-of-frame junctions, or ambiguous translated residues. A V3J clonotype was defined by an identical inferred V gene, J gene, and CDR3 amino acid sequence. To compute the percentage overlap between repertoires, the number of shared unique clonotypes was divided by the size of the smaller repertoire. Repertoire richness was assessed with RTK rarefaction, the Chao1 estimator, and Recon v2.1 estimates of unobserved clonotypes. TCRdb took this table from immuneACCESS and kept in-frame rearrangements with V and J called. Such tables lack part of the clones; where checked against another copy, unresolved V genes explain under half of the gap, and the rest is unexplained. Clonal size and the V and J genes are those of that table, whereas D and trimming came from the DNA. The sample table lists about 470,000 clones, roughly 77% of them with a count of one. In total, the top ten clones hold under 15% of the sample.

The chain employs TRBV6-4 and TRBJ2-1; the D gene lacks a confident call. The clonotype originates from a woman in her thirties or forties in good health. Some clones in this sample may be carry-over from other donors' samples. The specimen was PBMCs. The CDR3 here reads CASSEEGPGNEQFF. In nucleotide form, the sequence is TGTGCCAGCAGTGAAGAAGGGCCGGGTAATGAGCAGTTCTTC.